This T cell receptor beta chain stems from a study of blood T cell repertoires in COVID-19. The wider study: The United States, Italy and Spain supplied acute and convalescent COVID-19 samples.

The CDR3 contains 18 residues. V lost 1 base to trimming and J lost 7 bases; unmatched junction nucleotides: 14. Germline V lookup: CDR1 SGHTA, CDR2 FQGNSA. Some clones are missing from TCRdb's copy, which holds only in-frame ones; the method was immunoSEQ multiplex PCR. The profile covers about 40,000 clones, with 86% appearing a single time and roughly 19% taken by the ten largest. This rearrangement joins TRBV7-2 to TRBJ1-5; 9 positions agree with TRBD1. This clonotype originated in a man between 45 and 60 years old in a cohort sampled during active COVID-19. The sample comprised peripheral blood. The CDR3 nucleotides are TGTGCCAGCAGCTTAGTTGCAACCTTCGGGACAGGGTTCCAGCCCCAGCATTTT. Amino acids: CASSLVATFGTGFQPQHF.